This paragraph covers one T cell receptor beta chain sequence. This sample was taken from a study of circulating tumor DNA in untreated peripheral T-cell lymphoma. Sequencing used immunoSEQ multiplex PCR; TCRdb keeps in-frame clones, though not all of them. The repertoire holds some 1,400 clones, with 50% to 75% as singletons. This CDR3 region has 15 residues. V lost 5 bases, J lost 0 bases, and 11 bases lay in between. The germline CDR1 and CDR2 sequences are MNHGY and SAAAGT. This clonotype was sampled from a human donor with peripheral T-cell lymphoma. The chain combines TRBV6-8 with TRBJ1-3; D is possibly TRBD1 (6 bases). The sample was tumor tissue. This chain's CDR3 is CASSKGTLSGNTIYF. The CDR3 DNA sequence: TGTGCCAGCAGTAAGGGGACACTCTCTGGAAACACCATATATTTT.